The present entry profiles one T cell receptor (beta chain) with its context. The antigen is not known. The CDR3 sequence is 12 residues long. Germline CDR1 reads SGHDT; CDR2 reads YYEEEE. Trimming removed 6 bases at V and 9 bases at J, with 16 bases between. RNA, once extracted, was reverse transcribed into cDNA for use as the sequencing template. Only in-frame clones appear in the TCRdb table, and some are missing; sequencing was by immunoSEQ multiplex PCR. The sample lists approximately 200,000 clones, 45% to 65% occurring once. The data were obtained in a study of CD8+ T cells in alopecia areata. Treatment reported: oral pan-JAK inhibitor, 5-10 mg twice daily. Researchers gathered lesional scalp punch biopsies and peripheral blood from patients with alopecia areata. Study-wide findings and caveats: Within the top 100, expanded CD8+ clones significantly decreased with tofacitinib, as did scalp clonality. The treated group had a single nonresponder, limiting CD8+ expansion-response conclusions. Many expanded lesional clones persisted in scalp and blood during tofacitinib.

The starting material was CD4+ T cells sorted from blood, obtained at week 4, from a patient treated with tofacitinib. The chain joins TRBV5-6 to TRBJ2-7; D is possibly TRBD2 (6 bases). The clonotype comes from a human donor with alopecia areata. This CDR3 reads CASTPGAGRQYF. CDR3 coding DNA: TGTGCCAGCACCCCTGGGGCGGGGCGGCAGTACTTC. Full variable domain (remainder filled in from reference TRBV5-6 and TRBJ2-7): DAGVTQSPTHLIKTRGQQVTLRCSPKSGHDTVSWYQQALGQGPQFIFQYYEEEERQRGNFPDRFSGHQFPNYSSELNVNALLLGDSALYLCASTPGAGRQYFGPGTRLTVT.